The source of this T cell receptor beta chain is a study of neurological immune-mediated disorders. Input was around 1 million sorted T cells, either CD4+ or CD8+. This clonotype is judged medium-sized. The junction had 2 bases not matched to a gene; V was cut back by 4 bases and J by 3 bases. Germline V gene lookup returns CDR1 SEHNR and CDR2 FQNEAQ (reference sequence). The CDR3 extends over 15 amino acids. Via MiXCR, TCRdb re-called the 5' RACE reads, giving one row per CDR3 protein. Of about 18,000 distinct CDR3 sequences listed, 12% to 15% are singletons. Sequencing input: CD4+ T cells from blood. The chain is built from TRBV7-9 and TRBJ2-2; 10 nucleotides agree with TRBD1. This receptor was obtained from a woman aged 60 to 75 with HTLV-1-associated myelopathy (HAM/TSP). In nucleotides, the CDR3 is TGTGCCAGCAGCTCCGGGACAGGGGACACCGGGGAGCTGTTTTTT. Its protein product is CASSSGTGDTGELFF. The full variable domain, rest sourced from reference TRBV7-9 and TRBJ2-2, is DTGVSQNPRHKITKRGQNVTFRCDPISEHNRLYWYRQTLGQGPEFLTYFQNEAQLEKSRLLSDRFSAERPKGSFSTLEIQRTEQGDSAMYLCASSSGTGDTGELFFGEGSRLTVL.